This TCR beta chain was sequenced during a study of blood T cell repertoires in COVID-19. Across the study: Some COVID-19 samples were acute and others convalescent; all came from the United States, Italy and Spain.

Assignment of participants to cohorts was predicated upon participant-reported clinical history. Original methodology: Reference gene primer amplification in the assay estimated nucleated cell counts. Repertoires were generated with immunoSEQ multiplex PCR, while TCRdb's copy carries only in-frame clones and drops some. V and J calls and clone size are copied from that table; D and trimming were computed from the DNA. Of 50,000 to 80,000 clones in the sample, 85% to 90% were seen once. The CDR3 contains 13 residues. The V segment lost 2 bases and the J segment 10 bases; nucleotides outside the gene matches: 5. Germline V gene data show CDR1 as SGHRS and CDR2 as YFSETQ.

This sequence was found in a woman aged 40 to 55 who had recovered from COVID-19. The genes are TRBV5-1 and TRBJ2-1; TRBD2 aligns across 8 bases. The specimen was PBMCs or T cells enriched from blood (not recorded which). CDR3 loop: CASSLIQRGEQFF. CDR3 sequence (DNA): TGCGCCAGCAGCTTAATCCAGCGGGGGGAGCAGTTCTTC.